The 6 T cell receptor beta chains presented below share a single source sample, sequenced in a study of shared clonotypes between healthy human individuals. Only in-frame clones appear in the TCRdb table, and some are missing; sequencing was by immunoSEQ multiplex PCR. The repertoire includes 2,100,000 or so clones, more than 90% of them detected once, and around 0.13% sits in the top ten. Sequenced material: naive CD4+ T cells sorted from blood. The subset: CD45RA+ positively selected. These receptor sequences come from a man between 18 and 35 years old in good health.

This clone is a singleton in its sample. This sequence joins TRBV7-3 and TRBJ2-1; tentatively, D is TRBD1 or TRBD2 (5 bases each). V gave up 1 base and J gave up 4 bases, with 14 bases separating them. The CDR3 extends over 16 amino acids. Germline V gene data show CDR1 as SGHTA and CDR2 as FQGTGA. Here the CDR3 DNA reads TGTGCCAGCAGCTTAATGAGTGGGGGTAAATACAATGAGCAGTTCTTC. Translating it yields CASSLMSGGKYNEQFF.

In its sample, this clone was seen once. The chain employs TRBV6-1 and TRBJ1-3, with D unclear. The CDR3 extends over 15 amino acids. Germline V lookup: CDR1 MNHNS, CDR2 SASEGT. Trimming removed 1 base from V and 1 base from J, with 8 bases in between. CDR3: CASSEGMASGNTIYF. The DNA for the CDR3 is TGTGCCAGCAGTGAAGGAATGGCTTCTGGAAACACCATATATTTT.

The chain has TRBV11-2 and TRBJ2-5, with 10 nucleotides matching TRBD2. Germline assignment: CDR1 SGHAT and CDR2 FQNNGV. This CDR3 has 15 amino acids. The V gene end was trimmed by 5 bases and the J gene end by 5 bases; junction bases not matched to a gene: 8. The CDR3 sequence is CASSRSGRNFETQYF. In DNA form, the CDR3 reads TGTGCCAGCAGCCGTAGCGGGAGGAATTTTGAGACCCAGTACTTC.

As for this clone: Additional DNA sequences in this sample encode the identical CDR3. V usage is TRBV18 and J usage is TRBJ2-5; the D gene is possibly TRBD2 (6 bases). Trimming cost V 3 bases and J 5 bases, with 13 bases left between them. CDR3 length: 14 residues. In germline, CDR1 is KGHSH, CDR2 LQKENI. In DNA, the CDR3 is TGTGCCAGCTCACCGACAACGGGAGTGGAGACCCAGTACTTC. Translating gives CASSPTTGVETQYF.

The chain uses TRBV18 and TRBJ2-1, with TRBD2 matching 11 bases. V lost 1 base and J lost 5; bases outside the gene matches: 4. From germline, CDR1 is KGHSH and CDR2 LQKENI. CDR3 size: 16 residues. The CDR3 here is CASSPRVAGGDNEQFF. CDR3 nucleotide sequence: TGTGCCAGCTCACCACGGGTAGCGGGAGGGGACAATGAGCAGTTCTTC.

This chain joins TRBV4-3 and TRBJ2-3; no definite D call. CDR1 LGHNA and CDR2 YSLEER come from the germline V gene. Deletions cut 1 base from V and 4 bases from J, with 6 bases between. CDR3 size: 13 residues. In DNA form, the CDR3 reads TGCGCCAGCAGCCAAGCTTTGGCAGATACGCAGTATTTT. It is translated as CASSQALADTQYF.